This record looks at one TCR beta chain sequence and its context. Its antigen is unknown. One base away there is no much larger clone; base qualities are not given. The germline V gene (reference sequence) provides CDR1 GTSNPN and CDR2 SVGIG. Its CDR3 holds 19 amino acids, cysteine through phenylalanine. The read is trimmed to its CDR3 DNA, 57 bases read in frame from base 1. V is shortened by 0 bases, J by 5 bases, and the region joining them spans 23 bases. TCRbeta CDR3 regions were amplified from genomic DNA using the immunoSEQ Assay, a bias-controlled multiplex PCR. On the authors' methods: The number of nucleated cells in each sample was estimated by amplification of reference gene primers within the assay. To quantify the absolute abundance of each unique TCRbeta CDR3 rearrangement, sequence reads were collapsed and filtered. For each sample, productive Simpson clonality was calculated as the square root of Simpson's diversity index across productive rearrangements. TCRdb holds this immuneACCESS table with in-frame rearrangements only. Some clones are missing; in checked studies, unresolved V genes explain under half, and the rest has no known cause. From that table come the V and J calls and clone size; the DNA was used to work out D and trimming. The sample has fewer than 150,000 clones on record, around four fifths of them singletons. Approximately 10% of the sample belongs to the ten largest clones.

The entry originates in a study of blood T cell repertoires in COVID-19 (dated by TCRdb to the early 2020s). General notes on the study: Samples covering the acute and convalescent phases of COVID-19 were provided by collaborators in the United States, Italy and Spain. The prospective study material was composed of cDNA or gDNA derived from T cells, B-cell-depleted T cells, or PBMCs. Subjects who had been exposed to COVID-19, were actively infected with it, or had recovered from it provided the deeply sampled blood TCRbeta repertoires that made up the dataset. A freely available public database, intended as a resource for researchers studying the immune response to SARS-CoV-2, is where the repertoires were released. Samples came from the ongoing ImmuneRACE study (first 160 participants) plus 1,254 subjects from 6 global collaborators. A de-identified subject ID, COVID-19 status, age in years and sex were almost always included in the sample metadata. Where available, HLA class I and class II types were taken from metadata supplied by the sample provider and were not determined by assay-based typing.

A second Seattle source provided samples from volunteer blood donors who had recovered from COVID-19. Whole blood was collected in K2EDTA tubes by collaborating institutions according to the institutions' own protocols. Collaborator samples were shipped for TCRbeta analysis as frozen whole blood, isolated PBMCs, or DNA extracted from either sample type. On the study overall, not on this receptor specifically: The amount of clinical and demographic metadata varied by source and participant and was provided uncurated.

The sample consisted of peripheral blood. This sequence originates from a man in his sixties who had recovered from COVID-19. The rearranged segments are TRBV30 and TRBJ1-6; a weak D assignment points to TRBD1 (5 bases agree). At the DNA level, the sequence is TGTGCCTGGAGTGTACGCGGCTCATGGTCGGGGGGGAATAATTCACCCCTCCACTTT. This codes for CAWSVRGSWSGGNNSPLHF.